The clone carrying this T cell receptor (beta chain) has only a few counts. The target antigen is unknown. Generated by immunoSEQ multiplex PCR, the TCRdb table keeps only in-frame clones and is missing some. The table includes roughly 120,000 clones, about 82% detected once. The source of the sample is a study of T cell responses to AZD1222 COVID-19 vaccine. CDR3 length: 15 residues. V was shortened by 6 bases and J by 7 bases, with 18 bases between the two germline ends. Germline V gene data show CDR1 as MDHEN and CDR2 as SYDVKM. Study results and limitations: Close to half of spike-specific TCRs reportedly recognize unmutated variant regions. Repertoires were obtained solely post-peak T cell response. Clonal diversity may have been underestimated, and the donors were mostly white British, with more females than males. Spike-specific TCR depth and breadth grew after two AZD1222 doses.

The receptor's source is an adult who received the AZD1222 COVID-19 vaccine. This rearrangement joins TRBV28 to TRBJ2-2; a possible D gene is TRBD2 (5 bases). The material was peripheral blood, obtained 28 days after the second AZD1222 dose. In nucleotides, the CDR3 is TGTGCCAGCAGCCCGCAAGAGCGGCCCTTCGGGGAGCTGTTTTTT. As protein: CASSPQERPFGELFF.